The rows below give T cell receptor beta chains drawn from one sample of a study of shared clonotypes between healthy human individuals. Data came from immunoSEQ multiplex PCR; TCRdb stores just in-frame clones and leaves some out. The table lists hundreds of thousands of clones, around 80% of them singletons. Sequenced material: PBMCs. These TCRs come from a middle-aged woman in good health. Some clones in this sample may be carry-over from other donors' samples. Both conserved end residues are part of each CDR3. The D gene is left open where the match is weak. Some rows have no size entry. The others give once, few or many, or a class for an expanded clone.

. | . | TRBJ1-3 | TRBV11-2 | CASSHNTIYF | TGTGCCAGCAGCCATAACACCATATATTTT
. | . | TRBJ2-1 | TRBV20-1 | CSARDRNEQFF | TGCAGTGCTAGAGATCGGAATGAGCAGTTCTTC
TRBD1 | . | TRBJ2-7 | TRBV5-5 | CASSLDDRGRWYEQYF | TGTGCCAGCAGCTTGGATGACAGGGGGCGCTGGTACGAGCAGTACTTC
TRBD2 | . | TRBJ2-1 | TRBV6-4 | CASSDEASGSDEQFF | TGTGCCAGCAGTGACGAAGCTAGCGGGAGTGATGAGCAGTTCTTC
TRBD2 | . | TRBJ2-7 | TRBV2 | CASRDSGGGPSYEQYF | TGTGCCAGCAGGGATAGCGGGGGAGGGCCTTCCTACGAGCAGTACTTC
. | . | TRBJ1-5 | TRBV7-2 | CASSQTGGNNQPQHF | TGTGCCAGCAGCCAGACGGGGGGGAACAATCAGCCCCAGCATTTT
. | once | TRBJ1-5 | TRBV28 | CASSQNPAGVNNQPQHF | TGTGCCAGCAGTCAGAACCCGGCTGGGGTCAACAATCAGCCCCAGCATTTT
. | . | TRBJ2-5 | TRBV5-1 | CASSLAGQGGTQYF | TGCGCCAGCAGCTTGGCCGGGCAGGGAGGGACCCAGTACTTC
. | . | TRBJ2-3 | TRBV6-1 | CASSGVGVATDTQYF | TGTGCCAGCAGTGGGGTTGGGGTGGCCACAGATACGCAGTATTTT
TRBD1 | . | TRBJ1-3 | TRBV28 | CASRNGGQIEVSGNTIYF | TGTGCCAGCAGGAATGGGGGACAGATTGAAGTCTCTGGAAACACCATATATTTT
. | . | TRBJ1-5 | TRBV18 | CASSHEGDQPQHF | TGTGCCAGCTCACACGAAGGGGATCAGCCCCAGCATTTT
TRBD1 | . | TRBJ1-2 | TRBV7-2 | CASSDRQGGGYGYTF | TGTGCCAGCAGCGATAGACAGGGAGGTGGCTATGGCTACACCTTC
. | . | TRBJ1-5 | TRBV6-6 | CASSPPDRPNQPQHF | TGTGCCAGCAGTCCACCAGACAGACCCAATCAGCCCCAGCATTTT
. | . | TRBJ2-7 | TRBV18 | CASSPRDDSYEQYF | TGTGCCAGCTCACCAAGGGACGACTCCTACGAGCAGTACTTC
. | . | TRBJ2-5 | TRBV7-8 | CASSLEGRWETQYF | TGTGCCAGCAGCTTAGAGGGCAGGTGGGAGACCCAGTACTTC
. | . | TRBJ2-1 | TRBV6-6 | CASSYSPGTNEQFF | TGTGCCAGCAGTTACTCCCCAGGGACGAATGAGCAGTTCTTC
. | . | TRBJ1-5 | TRBV10-1 | CASSSSYNQPQHF | TGCGCCAGCAGTTCATCGTACAATCAGCCCCAGCATTTT
. | many | TRBJ2-7 | TRBV6-6 | CASTPSGTYEQYF | TGTGCCAGCACCCCAAGCGGCACCTACGAGCAGTACTTC
. | many | TRBJ1-3 | TRBV6-1 | CASTGDTGNTIYF | TGTGCCAGCACGGGGGACACAGGAAACACCATATATTTT
. | few | TRBJ1-2 | TRBV2 | CASSADRYYYGYTF | TGTGCCAGCAGTGCGGACAGATACTACTATGGCTACACCTTC
. | . | TRBJ2-1 | TRBV5-1 | CASSLWNNEQFF | TGCGCCAGCAGCTTGTGGAACAATGAGCAGTTCTTC
. | . | TRBJ2-2 | TRBV5-1 | CASSLTVGTNTGELFF | TGCGCCAGCAGCTTGACAGTAGGCACGAACACCGGGGAGCTGTTTTTT
. | . | TRBJ2-6 | TRBV6-5 | CASSYSIAAGANVLTF | TGTGCCAGCAGTTACTCGATTGCGGCCGGGGCCAACGTCCTGACTTTC
. | . | TRBJ2-3 | TRBV5-1 | CASSLGQITDTQYF | TGCGCCAGCAGCTTGGGGCAGATCACAGATACGCAGTATTTT
TRBD2 | . | TRBJ2-7 | TRBV29-1 | CSVVTSGTFYEQYF | TGCAGCGTTGTGACTAGCGGGACTTTCTACGAGCAGTACTTC
. | few | TRBJ2-7 | TRBV5-1 | CASSLNTDYEQYF | TGCGCCAGCAGCTTAAACACAGACTACGAGCAGTACTTC
TRBD2 | . | TRBJ2-7 | TRBV27 | CASSLSRGDLGSLYEQYF | TGTGCCAGCAGTTTATCGCGGGGGGATTTGGGGAGTCTCTACGAGCAGTACTTC
. | few | TRBJ1-1 | TRBV6-6 | CASRRQLNTEAFF | TGTGCCAGCAGACGACAGCTGAACACTGAAGCTTTCTTT
. | . | TRBJ2-7 | TRBV7-2 | CASSKGRLSSYEQYF | TGTGCCAGCAGCAAAGGGCGGCTAAGCTCCTACGAGCAGTACTTC
. | . | TRBJ2-1 | TRBV15 | CATRRVSFNEQFF | TGTGCCACCCGGCGGGTTTCTTTCAATGAGCAGTTCTTC
. | . | TRBJ1-4 | TRBV30 | CAWRQTAGLREKLFF | TGTGCCTGGAGGCAGACAGCCGGACTACGCGAAAAACTGTTTTTT
. | . | TRBJ2-2 | TRBV16 | CASSPGTRGHTGELFF | TGTGCCAGCAGTCCAGGGACCCGGGGGCACACCGGGGAGCTGTTTTTT
TRBD2 | . | TRBJ2-7 | TRBV7-9 | CASSLASGRAGEQYF | TGTGCCAGCAGCTTGGCTAGCGGGAGGGCTGGCGAGCAGTACTTC
TRBD1 | . | TRBJ1-1 | TRBV10-2 | CASTRWGQRNTEAFF | TGCGCCAGCACCCGATGGGGACAGAGAAACACTGAAGCTTTCTTT
. | . | TRBJ2-1 | TRBV11-3 | CASSLDHAGSEGYNEQFF | TGTGCCAGCAGCTTAGATCATGCCGGGAGTGAGGGATACAATGAGCAGTTCTTC
. | once | TRBJ2-7 | TRBV6-5 | CASSYSAVYEQYF | TGTGCCAGCAGTTACTCGGCCGTCTACGAGCAGTACTTC
TRBD2 | few | TRBJ2-7 | TRBV6-4 | CASSVLAGIYEQYF | TGTGCCAGCAGTGTACTAGCGGGGATCTACGAGCAGTACTTC
TRBD2 | few | TRBJ2-1 | TRBV5-1 | CASSPGLADYNEQFF | TGCGCCAGCAGCCCAGGACTAGCGGATTACAATGAGCAGTTCTTC
. | few | TRBJ2-1 | TRBV4-1 | CASSQDRYLVHNEQFF | TGCGCCAGCAGCCAAGATCGGTACCTCGTTCACAATGAGCAGTTCTTC
. | . | TRBJ2-1 | TRBV29-1 | CSVELILDEQFF | TGCAGCGTTGAACTAATCTTGGATGAGCAGTTCTTC
. | . | TRBJ2-3 | TRBV6-5 | CASSYGGRTDTQYF | TGTGCCAGCAGTTATGGGGGCCGCACAGATACGCAGTATTTT
TRBD2 | few | TRBJ2-2 | TRBV11-3 | CASSAWTSGSSEYTGELFF | TGTGCCAGCAGCGCATGGACTAGCGGGAGTAGTGAGTACACCGGGGAGCTGTTTTTT
. | . | TRBJ1-1 | TRBV5-1 | CASSFSRGTEAFF | TGCGCCAGCAGCTTTTCCCGGGGCACTGAAGCTTTCTTT
TRBD2 | . | TRBJ2-5 | TRBV9 | CASSHSGSPQETQYF | TGTGCCAGCAGCCATAGCGGGAGCCCCCAAGAGACCCAGTACTTC
. | . | TRBJ2-2 | TRBV6-5 | CASRPGWGDGELFF | TGTGCCAGCAGGCCGGGATGGGGGGACGGGGAGCTGTTTTTT
TRBD1 | few | TRBJ1-1 | TRBV10-1 | CASSVNRGNTEAFF | TGCGCCAGCAGTGTGAACAGGGGGAACACTGAAGCTTTCTTT
. | . | TRBJ2-1 | TRBV21-1 | CASSPIRTGASYNEQFF | TGTGCCAGCAGCCCCATCAGGACAGGCGCTTCCTACAATGAGCAGTTCTTC
. | many | TRBJ2-1 | TRBV6-4 | CASSERLLSEQFF | TGTGCCAGCAGTGAGCGTCTATTGAGTGAGCAGTTCTTC